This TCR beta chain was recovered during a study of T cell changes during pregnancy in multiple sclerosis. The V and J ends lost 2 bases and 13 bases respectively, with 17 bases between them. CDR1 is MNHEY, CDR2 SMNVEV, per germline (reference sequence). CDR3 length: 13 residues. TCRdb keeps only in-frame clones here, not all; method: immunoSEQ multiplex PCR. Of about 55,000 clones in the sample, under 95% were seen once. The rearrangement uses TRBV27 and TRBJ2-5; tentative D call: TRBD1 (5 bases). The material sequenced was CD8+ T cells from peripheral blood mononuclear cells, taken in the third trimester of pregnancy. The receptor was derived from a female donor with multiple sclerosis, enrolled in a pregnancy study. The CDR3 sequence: CASSLNNGADMYF. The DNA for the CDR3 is TGTGCCAGCAGTTTAAATAATGGGGCGGATATGTACTTC.